This T cell receptor beta chain was recorded in a study of shared clonotypes between healthy human individuals. Study results and caveats: At large depth, rarefaction still showed sorted-subset sequencing to be incomplete. Memory subsets generally showed lower estimated richness than naive subsets.

With respect to this clone: The target antigen is unknown.

Genomic DNA from each subset was divided evenly over several immunoSEQ plates. Original data processing: Junction-only immunoSEQ data arrived without quality scores, meaning filtering differed. Only in-frame clones appear in the TCRdb table, and some are missing; sequencing was by immunoSEQ multiplex PCR. V and J calls and clone size are copied from that table; D and trimming were computed from the DNA. The table includes 500,000 to 700,000 clones, approximately 96% detected once. Naive-designated CD8 cells lacked CD45RO, were positively enriched for CCR7, and omitted terminally differentiated effector memory CD45RA+ cells. V trimming: 0 bases; J trimming: 2 bases; junction bases outside the gene matches: 8. There are 17 residues in the CDR3. From germline, CDR1 is LGHNA and CDR2 YNFKEQ.

V gene TRBV4-2 combines with J gene TRBJ2-5, with TRBD2 matching 8 bases. This sequence originates from a woman in her twenties or thirties in good health. Material: naive CD8+ T cells sorted from blood. The CDR3 loop reads CASSQDRGTRGQETQYF. The CDR3 DNA is TGTGCCAGCAGCCAAGACCGCGGGACTAGAGGACAAGAGACCCAGTACTTC.